This paragraph covers one T cell receptor (beta chain) sequence. No antigen is known for it. This sample is drawn from a study of cytomegalovirus exposure and HLA in healthy donors. Whole-study findings and limits: Most TCR sequences showed up rarely, but some public TCRs showed up in many donors. Cytomegalovirus-associated TCR beta chains were listed, numbering under 200. In vitro confirmation showed three CMV-associated chains to be CMV antigen specific.

Clones were read by immunoSEQ multiplex PCR, and TCRdb kept only the in-frame ones, dropping some. Of fewer than 200,000 clones detected, approximately 86% appear once; the ten largest clones hold approximately 2%. The approximately 120-subject validation cohort, separate from the roughly 700-subject first cohort, included the donors. Germline CDR1 and CDR2: SGHRS and YFSETQ. There are 15 residues in the CDR3. Between the trimmed V and J ends, which lost 1 base and 5 bases, there was a span of 15 bases. This clonotype originated in a woman aged 18-35 years in good health and CMV-seronegative. The specimen sequenced was PBMCs. This sequence joins TRBV5-1 and TRBJ1-1; no clear D. In nucleotides, the CDR3 is TGCGCCAGCAGCTTGAGTACGGACTTGGGGACTGAAGCTTTCTTT. This gives the protein CASSLSTDLGTEAFF.